Included here is one T cell receptor beta chain sequence, with context. V was cut by 5 bases and J by 7 bases, with 14 bases left in between. The CDR3 runs to 13 residues. The germline gives CDR1 SEHNR, CDR2 FQNEAQ (reference sequence). This record belongs to a study of blood T cell repertoires in COVID-19. Repertoires were generated with immunoSEQ multiplex PCR, while TCRdb's copy carries only in-frame clones and drops some. The data contain 300,000 or so clones, around 87% of them seen just once; the ten biggest clones take up approximately 1.6%. The chain joins TRBV7-9 to TRBJ1-2, with unresolved D. Sequenced: peripheral blood. This clonotype originated in a woman aged 40 to 50 who had recovered from COVID-19. The CDR3: CASSPSWTSGYTF. The CDR3 bases are TGTGCCAGCAGCCCTAGCTGGACCTCTGGCTACACCTTC.